The clone carrying this TCR beta chain is medium-sized in the sample. What it binds is not known. Thyroid surgery took place with no prior treatment in any patient. TCRdb re-called the PCR reads through MiXCR. The table lists just over 20,000 clones, approximately 14% of them singletons. This sample stems from a study of metastatic and nonmetastatic thyroid tumors. Whole-study results and caveats: Significantly higher TCR beta diversity was reportedly seen in malignant thyroid tumors than benign nodules, in blood and tumor.

The CDR3 is made up of 13 amino acids. V was shortened by 8 bases and J by 7 bases, with 15 bases between the two germline ends. The germline gives CDR1 MNHEY, CDR2 SVGEGT. The receptor was derived from a female donor with papillary thyroid cancer or a benign thyroid nodule (not recorded which). Some clones in this sample may be carry-over from other donors' samples. The rearrangement joins TRBV6-2 or TRBV6-3 to TRBJ2-1; tentative D call: TRBD1 (7 bases). The specimen was blood. This CDR3 reads CASRTTGENEQFF. CDR3 in DNA: TGTGCCAGCCGGACTACAGGGGAGAATGAGCAGTTCTTC.